The next 3 T cell receptor beta chains were all read from a single sample in a study of cytomegalovirus exposure and HLA in healthy donors. Sequenced by immunoSEQ multiplex PCR; TCRdb stores in-frame clones only, minus some. The data show roughly 200,000 clones, with 80% to 85% seen just once and about 1.2% held by the top ten. Material for sequencing was PBMCs. Receptor source: a woman aged 25 to 39 in good health and CMV-seronegative.

This clone showed up just once. V and J are TRBV5-4 and TRBJ2-5; D is possibly TRBD1 (5 bases). CDR1 SGHNT and CDR2 YYREEE come from the germline V gene (reference sequence). The CDR3 consists of 13 residues. Trimming cost V 0 bases and J 3 bases, with 6 bases left between them. CDR3 amino acids: CASSLEGKETQYF. The CDR3 DNA reads as TGTGCCAGCAGCTTGGAGGGGAAAGAGACCCAGTACTTC.

The chain is built from TRBV19 and TRBJ1-2; 10 bases are shared with TRBD1. CDR3 size: 14 residues. The V and J ends lost 6 bases and 6 bases, in that order; junction bases with no gene match: 7. Germline V lookup: CDR1 LNHDA, CDR2 SQIVND (reference sequence). CDR3 loop: CASRRDRGIDGYTF. DNA for the CDR3: TGTGCCAGTAGGCGGGACAGGGGAATCGATGGCTACACCTTC.

The V gene is TRBV5-1, the J gene TRBJ1-5, with unresolved D. The V gene lost 1 base and the J gene lost 1 base, with 3 bases spanning the gap. Germline CDR1 SGHRS, CDR2 YFSETQ. The CDR3 is 13 residues long. The DNA for the CDR3 is TGCGCCAGCAGCTTGCGGAGCAATCAGCCCCAGCATTTT. It encodes CASSLRSNQPQHF.